What follows are 4 T cell receptor beta chains derived from one specimen sequenced in a study of blood T cell repertoires in COVID-19. The repertoire was sequenced with immunoSEQ multiplex PCR; TCRdb's copy has only in-frame clones and lacks some. The sample carries fewer than 150,000 clones, roughly four fifths recorded once. Sequencing was performed on peripheral blood. These receptors came from a human donor in a cohort sampled during active COVID-19.

CDR3: CASSIQGYGYTF. The CDR3 DNA sequence: TGTGCCAGTAGTATTCAGGGATATGGCTACACCTTC. The chain is built from TRBV19 and TRBJ1-2; tentative D call: TRBD1 (5 bases). Trimming took off 3 bases at V and 5 bases at J, with 7 bases between the two ends. Germline assignment: CDR1 LNHDA and CDR2 SQIVND (reference sequence). This CDR3 comprises 12 residues.

This clone showed up just a few times. This chain connects TRBV5-1 to TRBJ2-7; TRBD1 aligns across 7 bases. CDR1 is SGHRS and CDR2 is YFSETQ in the germline V gene. The CDR3 loop spans 14 amino acids. V trimming: 4 bases; J trimming: 0 bases; junction bases outside the gene matches: 4. In nucleotides, the CDR3 is TGCGCCAGCAGCCAGGGACAGTCCTCCTACGAGCAGTACTTC. Protein: CASSQGQSSYEQYF.

The chain has TRBV6-1 and TRBJ1-3; 7 bases line up with TRBD1. The CDR3 is 17 amino acids. V shed 4 bases and J 0 bases; nucleotides not matched to a gene: 9. Germline loops: CDR1 MNHNS, CDR2 SASEGT. CDR3 loop: CASSGGRQGLSGNTIYF. CDR3 DNA: TGTGCCAGCAGTGGGGGGAGACAGGGACTCTCTGGAAACACCATATATTTT.

This clone appeared once. The chain uses TRBV7-6 and TRBJ2-1; D remains ambiguous. The V and J ends lost 1 base and 2 bases respectively, with 9 bases between them. Germline CDR1 and CDR2: SGHVS and FNYEAQ. The CDR3 consists of 15 residues. Here the CDR3 reads CASSLEYSTYNEQFF. CDR3 sequence (DNA): TGTGCCAGCAGCTTAGAATACTCCACCTACAATGAGCAGTTCTTC.